These T cell receptor beta chains were read from a single sample in a study of blood T cell repertoires in COVID-19. Libraries were prepared by immunoSEQ multiplex PCR; TCRdb keeps only in-frame clonotypes and omits some of them. The data hold about 60,000 clones, with 75% to 80% observed a single time. Material: peripheral blood. These receptor sequences come from a man aged 45-65 years with active or convalescent COVID-19. CDR3s include the opening cysteine and the closing phenylalanine or tryptophan. The D gene is left open where the match is weak. Where a row states a size, it is once, few, many or the class of an expanded clone; other rows omit it.

TGTGCCAGCTCTTTGAGGCTGGCGGGAGAAGGAGAGACCCAGTACTTC	CASSLRLAGEGETQYF	TRBV2	TRBJ2-5	TRBD2	-
TGCAGTGCTAGTAAACCTCTATTATTCAATACGCAGTATTTT	CSASKPLLFNTQYF	TRBV20-1	TRBJ2-3	-	-
TGCGCCTTTCTCGAACAGGGTGAGTGTACTTTCTTT	CAFLEQGECTFF	TRBV10-1	TRBJ1-1	-	-
TGTGCCAGCAGCTTACTAGCGGATTCTAGCACAGATACGCAGTATTTT	CASSLLADSSTDTQYF	TRBV7-2	TRBJ2-3	TRBD2	once
TGTGCCAGCAGCTCCCGCAACGGTGGAGGGCCCTACACCTTC	CASSSRNGGGPYTF	TRBV11-2	TRBJ1-2	-	-
TGTGCCAGCAGCTCCCGGGTGGGAGGCACAGATACGCAGTATTTT	CASSSRVGGTDTQYF	TRBV7-8	TRBJ2-3	-	-
TGCGCCAGCAGGGAAAGGGCGGGGAATAACTATGGCTACACCTTC	CASRERAGNNYGYTF	TRBV5-1	TRBJ1-2	-	-
TGTGCCAGCAGTGAAGCCCGAGGGACAGCTTTTAATGAAAAACTGTTTTTT	CASSEARGTAFNEKLFF	TRBV6-1	TRBJ1-4	TRBD1	few
TGTGCCACCCTGCGGGCCTTCCTTAGTGAAAAACTGTTTTTT	CATLRAFLSEKLFF	TRBV6-5	TRBJ1-4	-	-
TGTGCCAGCAGCTTAGGAGCGGGAGGCACCGGGGAGCTGTTTTTT	CASSLGAGGTGELFF	TRBV7-9	TRBJ2-2	TRBD2	-
TGCAGCGTTGAATACGGAACAGGGGGCGACGAGCAGTACTTC	CSVEYGTGGDEQYF	TRBV29-1	TRBJ2-7	TRBD1	-
TGTGCCAGTAGTATTCGTCCACCGGGACAGGGAGTCGGTGGCTACACCTTC	CASSIRPPGQGVGGYTF	TRBV19	TRBJ1-2	TRBD1	few
TGTGCCAGCAGTGAAGCGGAATTGGAGGATACGCAGTATTTT	CASSEAELEDTQYF	TRBV2	TRBJ2-3	-	-
TGCGCCAGCAGCTTGGCCCTAGCGGAAAGCACAGATACGCAGTATTTT	CASSLALAESTDTQYF	TRBV5-1	TRBJ2-3	TRBD2	-
TGTGCCAGCAGCCAAGGGCCGGGACATCACCAAAAACTGTTTTTT	CASSQGPGHHQKLFF	TRBV3-1/TRBV3-2	TRBJ1-4	-	-
TGTGCCATCAGTGAGTCTCGGACAACCGGCGAAGCTTTCTTT	CAISESRTTGEAFF	TRBV10-3	TRBJ1-1	-	few
TGTGCCAGCAGCTTCGCGGGGGCGAACACCGGGGAGCTGTTTTTT	CASSFAGANTGELFF	TRBV11-2	TRBJ2-2	TRBD2	-
TGCGCCAGCAGCCCTCTAACAGGGGGAGCTAACTATGGCTACACCTTC	CASSPLTGGANYGYTF	TRBV5-1	TRBJ1-2	TRBD1	-
TGTGCCAGCACTAAGGGACAGGGATTCAATCAGCCCCAGCATTTT	CASTKGQGFNQPQHF	TRBV28	TRBJ1-5	TRBD1	-
TGTGCCAGCAGTGATTTCTTCTCCGGGACTGCCAACACCGGGGAGCTGTTTTTT	CASSDFFSGTANTGELFF	TRBV25-1	TRBJ2-2	-	-
TGTGCCAGCAGCCCGCTTGGGATAGCGGGAGACTCTGGGGCCAACGTCCTGACTTTC	CASSPLGIAGDSGANVLTF	TRBV5-5	TRBJ2-6	TRBD2	-
TGTGCCTGGAGTGCGAGCTCCTATAATTCACCCCTCCACTTT	CAWSASSYNSPLHF	TRBV30	TRBJ1-6	-	-
TGTGCCAGTAGTCCCCAGGGACTAGCGGCGAACACCGGGGAGCTGTTTTTT	CASSPQGLAANTGELFF	TRBV19	TRBJ2-2	TRBD2	-
TGTGCCAGCAGCGTTGGGACAGGGATTGAAAAACTGTTTTTT	CASSVGTGIEKLFF	TRBV9	TRBJ1-4	TRBD1	-
TGCAGCGTTGTAGTCACCTACGAGCAGTACTTC	CSVVVTYEQYF	TRBV29-1	TRBJ2-7	-	-
TGTGCCAGCACCCCCGGGGAGGACGCGGGAGGGAACACCGGGGAGCTGTTTTTT	CASTPGEDAGGNTGELFF	TRBV5-4	TRBJ2-2	TRBD2	few
TGTGCCTGGAGTGCGACTAATGAAAAACTGTTTTTT	CAWSATNEKLFF	TRBV30	TRBJ1-4	-	-
TGTGCCAGCAGCCTAGGGGGCGCATGGTCTGGGGCCAACGTCCTGACTTTC	CASSLGGAWSGANVLTF	TRBV28	TRBJ2-6	TRBD1	once
TGTGCCAGCAGCCAAAGCATCCCCCCTTCCAAATACGAGCAGTACTTC	CASSQSIPPSKYEQYF	TRBV7-6	TRBJ2-7	-	-
TGCAGTGCTGACACTGGAACTGAAGCTTTCTTT	CSADTGTEAFF	TRBV20-1	TRBJ1-1	-	-
TGTGCCAGCAGCCTAGCGGGGGGGTACAATGAGCAGTTCTTC	CASSLAGGYNEQFF	TRBV2	TRBJ2-1	TRBD2	few
TGTGCCAGCACCTTCAGGGGCGACAATGAGCAGTTCTTC	CASTFRGDNEQFF	TRBV12-3/TRBV12-4	TRBJ2-1	-	few
TGTGCCAGCAGCTCCGACTTTGTCTCGGAGCAGTACTTC	CASSSDFVSEQYF	TRBV9	TRBJ2-7	-	-
TGTGCCAGCCTGTCGGAGGTTTTCCCCTATGGCTACACCTTC	CASLSEVFPYGYTF	TRBV6-5	TRBJ1-2	-	-